The 17 T cell receptor beta chains in this list originate from one sample, sequenced in a study of blood T cell repertoires in COVID-19. TCRdb's table, derived via immunoSEQ multiplex PCR, lists solely in-frame clones and lacks some. This table holds approximately 38,000 clones, over 70% found once. Sequenced input: peripheral blood. These TCRs come from a man over 45 with active or convalescent COVID-19.

This rearrangement joins TRBV9 to TRBJ2-2, with D perhaps matching TRBD1 (6 bases). In germline, CDR1 is SGDLS, CDR2 YYNGEE. The CDR3 is 16 residues long. Trimming removed 3 bases at V and 1 base at J, with 13 bases between. CDR3: CASSGPRGKNTGELFF. The DNA for the CDR3 is TGTGCCAGCAGCGGCCCCAGGGGCAAGAACACCGGGGAGCTGTTTTTT. The entire variable domain, with the rest obtained from reference TRBV9 and TRBJ2-2, is as follows: DSGVTQTPKHLITATGQRVTLRCSPRSGDLSVYWYQQSLDQGLQFLIQYYNGEERAKGNILERFSAQQFPDLHSELNLSSLELGDSALYFCASSGPRGKNTGELFFGEGSRLTVL.

This chain joins TRBV1 and TRBJ1-1; the tabulated D call, TRBD1, remains unverified against the DNA. TRBV1 is assigned pseudogene status. The CDR3 length is 16 residues. Here the CDR3 DNA reads TGCACCAGCAGACAGCGAAGGACAGGTTTGAACACTGAAGCTTTCTTT. Residues: CTSRQRRTGLNTEAFF.

This clone was seen only a few times. The gene calls are TRBV6-6 and TRBJ1-1, with D maybe TRBD1 (5 bases). Germline CDR1 and CDR2: MNHNY and SVGAGI (reference sequence). The CDR3 loop spans 17 amino acids. V lost 5 bases to trimming and J lost 1 base, with 20 bases between them. CDR3 amino acids: CASSPREWGRGNTEAFF. The DNA of the CDR3 is TGTGCCAGCAGTCCCCGGGAGTGGGGGAGGGGGAACACTGAAGCTTTCTTT.

The sample holds one count of this clone. This chain's CDR3 is CASSIVVGPEAFF. The CDR3 DNA reads TGTGCCAGTAGTATAGTGGTTGGGCCTGAAGCTTTCTTT. This chain joins TRBV19 and TRBJ1-1; D remains unclear. CDR1 is LNHDA, CDR2 SQIVND, per germline (reference sequence). V lost 1 base and J 6 bases, leaving 9 bases between the germline ends. This CDR3 is built from 13 residues.

The chain recombines TRBV9 with TRBJ2-4; no definite D call. CDR1 SGDLS and CDR2 YYNGEE come from the germline V gene. Between the trimmed V and J ends, which lost 4 bases and 8 bases, there was a span of 16 bases. The CDR3 extends over 14 amino acids. CDR3 amino acids: CASSPTPRGDIQYF. CDR3 DNA: TGTGCCAGCAGCCCCACTCCCCGAGGAGACATTCAGTACTTC.

The chain couples TRBV29-1 to TRBJ2-2, with TRBD1 identical over 9 bases. The CDR3 runs 14 residues. Losses at the gene ends were 3 bases for V and 3 bases for J; bases not matched to a gene: 2. CDR1 and CDR2 (germline): SQVTM, ANQGSEA. This chain's CDR3 is CSVERDRDTGELFF. The DNA of the CDR3 is TGCAGCGTTGAGAGGGACAGGGACACCGGGGAGCTGTTTTTT.

In this sample, this clone turned up once. The chain employs TRBV9 and TRBJ2-1; 9 bases fit TRBD2. From germline, CDR1 is SGDLS and CDR2 YYNGEE. J was trimmed by 6 bases and V by 1 base; bases with no gene match: 8. The CDR3 loop spans 16 amino acids. CDR3 loop: CASSVWGREGRNEQFF. The CDR3 nucleotides read TGTGCCAGCAGCGTATGGGGGCGGGAGGGCCGCAATGAGCAGTTCTTC.

This chain connects TRBV11-2 to TRBJ2-1; the D is unclear. Germline CDR1 is SGHAT and CDR2 is FQNNGV. Trimming took 6 bases from V and 6 from J, leaving 12 bases between them. The CDR3 extends over 13 amino acids. The chain's CDR3 is CASSPLRVNEQFF. Written as DNA, the CDR3 is TGTGCCAGCAGTCCACTACGTGTCAATGAGCAGTTCTTC. Full variable domain (rest looked up from reference TRBV11-2 and TRBJ2-1): EAGVAQSPRYKIIEKRQSVAFWCNPISGHATLYWYQQILGQGPKLLIQFQNNGVVDDSQLPKDRFSAERLKGVDSTLKIQPAKLEDSAVYLCASSPLRVNEQFFGPGTRLTVL.

The chain carries TRBV20-1 and TRBJ1-5; D gene unclear. The CDR3 totals 13 residues. Trimming took off 7 bases at V and 1 base at J, with 11 bases between the two ends. Germline CDR1 is DFQATT and CDR2 is SNEGSKA (reference sequence). The CDR3 sequence: CSVSAGSNQPQHF. As DNA, the CDR3 is TGCAGTGTTAGTGCAGGAAGCAATCAGCCCCAGCATTTT.

The chain is built from TRBV2 and TRBJ2-1; 7 positions match TRBD1. This CDR3 spans 15 amino acids. In germline, CDR1 is SNHLY, CDR2 FYNNEI. V shed 6 bases, J shed 5 bases, and the junction held 10 bases outside the gene matches. CDR3 sequence: CASSPTGQLNNEQFF. The CDR3 DNA follows: TGTGCCAGCAGCCCTACGGGACAGTTAAACAATGAGCAGTTCTTC.

The rearrangement joins TRBV5-1 to TRBJ2-3; no clear D. The germline V and J ends were trimmed by 0 bases and 0 bases, with 5 bases remaining between them. Germline V gives CDR1 SGHRS, CDR2 YFSETQ. The CDR3 is made up of 14 amino acids. The chain's CDR3 is CASSLEQSTDTQYF. In DNA, the CDR3 is TGCGCCAGCAGCTTGGAACAGAGCACAGATACGCAGTATTTT.

The chain couples TRBV9 to TRBJ2-1, with 9 bases that match TRBD2. The CDR3 contains 15 residues. CDR1 is SGDLS and CDR2 is YYNGEE in the germline V gene. The ends lost 3 bases at V and 9 bases at J; junction bases unmatched: 10. The chain's CDR3 is CASSATSGRSSEQFF. The CDR3, as DNA: TGTGCCAGCAGCGCAACTAGCGGGCGTTCGAGTGAGCAGTTCTTC. Full variable domain (outside the CDR3, taken from reference TRBV9 and TRBJ2-1): DSGVTQTPKHLITATGQRVTLRCSPRSGDLSVYWYQQSLDQGLQFLIQYYNGEERAKGNILERFSAQQFPDLHSELNLSSLELGDSALYFCASSATSGRSSEQFFGPGTRLTVL.

The rearrangement uses TRBV5-6 and TRBJ1-2; D not certain. The germline V gene encodes CDR1 SGHDT and CDR2 YYEEEE. This CDR3 is built from 13 residues. Trimming cost V 4 bases and J 0 bases, with 7 bases left between them. CDR3 bases: TGTGCCAGCAGCCAAACAGCTAACTATGGCTACACCTTC. Amino acids: CASSQTANYGYTF.

This chain joins TRBV7-8 and TRBJ2-5; TRBD2 aligns across 8 bases. Germline CDR1 reads SGHVS; CDR2 reads FQNEAQ. The trim removed 0 bases at V and 4 bases at J, leaving 7 bases unmatched. The CDR3 sequence is 16 residues long. The CDR3 region is CASSLAFAGGSETQYF. DNA for the CDR3: TGTGCCAGCAGCTTAGCGTTTGCGGGGGGATCAGAGACCCAGTACTTC.

CDR3 region: CASRDSVQGNYGYTF. The CDR3 DNA follows: TGTGCCAGCAGGGATTCAGTTCAGGGCAACTATGGCTACACCTTC. The chain joins TRBV6-5 to TRBJ1-2; D may be TRBD1 (5 bases). V was pared by 6 bases and J by 2 bases, with 16 bases between. Germline lookup yields CDR1 MNHEY and CDR2 SVGAGI. The CDR3 is 15 amino acids.

This clone was seen only a few times. The rearrangement uses TRBV7-3 and TRBJ2-2, with D tentatively TRBD2 (5 bases). V lost 2 bases, J lost 8 bases, and 12 bases lay in between. In germline, CDR1 is SGHTA, CDR2 FQGTGA. The CDR3 totals 14 residues. Here the CDR3 DNA reads TGTGCCAGCAGCTTAGGGCCCCCGGGGGGGGAGCTGTTTTTT. It translates to CASSLGPPGGELFF.

This rearrangement joins TRBV3-1 (or the pseudogene TRBV3-2) to TRBJ2-1; D gene uncertain. CDR1 and CDR2 (germline): LGHDT, YNNKEL (reference sequence). The germline V and J ends were trimmed by 0 bases and 9 bases, with 9 bases remaining between them. The CDR3 loop spans 13 amino acids. CDR3 protein: CASSQDLEREQFF. The CDR3 coding sequence is TGTGCCAGCAGCCAAGATTTAGAGCGTGAGCAGTTCTTC.